The subject of this entry is one T cell receptor (beta chain). No cognate antigen has been identified for it. Base qualities were left out, and no much larger clone turns up one base away. The CDR3 numbers 13 residues from cysteine through phenylalanine. Only the CDR3 part of the read is kept: 39 bases, read in frame from the first base. According to the germline V gene, CDR1 reads KGHSH and CDR2 reads LQKENI. V is reduced by 3 bases and J by 8 bases, leaving a spacing of 8 bases between them. Thawed unstimulated PBMCs were stained for CD3, CD4 and CD8 and FACS-sorted into CD3+CD4+ and CD3+CD8+ populations. Randomization to immunosuppression withdrawal applied to every one of the 8 studied subjects. The Qiagen DNeasy Blood and Tissue Kit was used for isolation of genomic DNA. This sample was included in a study of T cell clones after liver transplantation (dated by TCRdb to between 2018 and 2021). For context, the study as a whole: The samples were obtained from ITN030ST, a randomized trial that attempted immunosuppression withdrawal within 2 years after liver transplantation. After a pre-transplant mixed lymphocyte reaction, TCRbeta sequencing was used to pinpoint donor-reactive T cell clones, which were subsequently tracked in post-transplant blood. As an antigen-independent comparator for donor-reactive sequences, third party-reactive TCRbeta sequences were also identified from pre-transplant MLRs. Three of the eight recipients were HCV-positive; the others were transplanted for non-autoimmune, non-viral indications. Subjects received no induction therapy and standard immunosuppression until randomization at 12-24 months post-transplant. To count as tolerant, a recipient had to stay completely off immunosuppression for at least one year without liver enzymes climbing beyond twice the upper limit of normal. Blood samples were collected pre-transplant, pre-randomization before withdrawal, and post-randomization after either complete withdrawal or failed withdrawal. A cohort of 8 liver transplant recipients was studied, of whom 3 were classified as tolerant and 5 as non-tolerant. General conclusions and limits of the study: The conclusions were preliminary, being limited by small, heterogeneous patient numbers and by non-standardized post-transplant time points. Since no allograft tissue specimens were available, donor-reactive T cells may have migrated into the graft instead of being deleted. In a couple of subjects, low numbers of available donor cells limited the measurable donor-reactive repertoire. A greater decline was seen for donor-reactive sequences than for third party-reactive sequences, suggesting partial antigen-specific deletion unrelated to withdrawal success. After accounting for repertoire turnover, donor-reactive detection was significantly reduced in 7 of 8 subjects for CD4 and 8 of 8 for CD8. In most of the 8 subjects, circulating donor-reactive CD4 TCRbeta sequences decreased significantly after transplant, regardless of tolerance or HCV status.

High-throughput TCRbeta CDR3 sequencing of frozen genomic DNA was performed by immunoSEQ, including PCR amplification, mapping, bias correction and internal controls. The paper's processing steps were these. Productive rearrangements were retained, and unique TCRbeta sequences were defined by the CDR3 nucleotide sequence together with the V and J gene. A sequence counted as donor-reactive only if the sequence showed at least 5-fold expansion in CFSE-low cells compared with unstimulated pre-transplant cells and had a frequency of at least 0.01%. Minimum frequency thresholds were set for each subject based on the unstimulated sample with the lowest template count, ensuring at least 90% detection power. Jensen-Shannon divergence between the top 1000 TCRbeta sequences after and before transplant was used to measure repertoire turnover. Two-sided Fisher's exact tests were used to test for changes in the detection of donor-reactive sequences. TCRdb holds this immuneACCESS table with in-frame rearrangements only. Some clones are missing; in checked studies, unresolved V genes explain under half, and the rest has no known cause. V, J and clone size reflect that table, while D and trimming were determined from the DNA. In this sample the table shows some 80,000 clones, around four fifths of which occur a single time. The ten largest clones add up to around 2.2% of the sample.

This receptor chain uses TRBV18 and TRBJ1-6; a confident D gene designation cannot be given. The receptor comes from a human patient who received a liver transplant. Following a transplant, some T cells may be graft donor cells, not patient cells. Sequencing was performed on CD4+ T cells from blood, taken 48 months after liver transplant. The nucleotides are TGTGCCAGCTCACCCACAGCGGATTCACCCCTCCACTTT. It translates to CASSPTADSPLHF. Joined to the reference TRBV18 and TRBJ1-6 proteins, this CDR3 gives the full variable domain: NAGVMQNPRHLVRRRGQEARLRCSPMKGHSHVYWYRQLPEEGLKFMVYLQKENIIDESGMPKERFSAEFPKEGPSILRIQQVVRGDSAAYFCASSPTADSPLHFGNGTRLTVT.